Below are 15 T cell receptor beta chains sequenced from a single sample in a study of Ad26.COV2.S vaccination and SARS-CoV-2 variants (dated by TCRdb to the early 2020s). The library was built by means of the immunoSEQ multiplex PCR assay. TCRdb limited this immuneACCESS table to in-frame rearrangements with V and J called. A share of clones is missing; checked studies link under half to unresolved V genes, and the rest is unexplained. The sample table holds hundreds of thousands of clones, of which about nine tenths were seen once. Together, the top ten hold around 3.6% of the sample. The intended sense of this specimen's treatment or condition label: roughly 19 received Ad26.COV2.S at low or high dose, single or two shots; 5 received placebo; per-sample allocation not given. Repertoires of vaccine and placebo recipients were sequenced from samples taken on day 63 after the first injection. Source: peripheral blood, taken in a trial of Ad26.COV2.S vaccine versus placebo. The receptor source for this set is a person aged 18-60 years who received the Ad26.COV2.S COVID-19 vaccine or a placebo.

This chain joins TRBV6-1 and TRBJ1-2; no clear D gene. Trimming took off 0 bases at V and 0 bases at J, with 11 bases between the two ends. Germline V gene data show CDR1 as MNHNS and CDR2 as SASEGT. The length of the CDR3 is 16 residues. CDR3 sequence (DNA): TGTGCCAGCAGTGAAGCGCTTAGGCCTCCTAACTATGGCTACACCTTC. Translated, it gives CASSEALRPPNYGYTF.

This clone occurred once. The rearrangement links TRBV13 to TRBJ2-1; maybe TRBD2 (6 bases). Germline-derived CDR1 and CDR2 are PRHDT and FYEKMQ (reference sequence). Trimming shortened V by 5 bases and J by 0 bases, and 11 bases separated the two germline ends. The CDR3 loop spans 15 amino acids. CDR3 sequence: CASSHLASSYNEQFF. The CDR3 bases are TGTGCCAGCAGCCACCTAGCGTCCTCCTACAATGAGCAGTTCTTC.

The chain recombines TRBV15 with TRBJ2-1; D gene ambiguous. The V end lost 0 bases, the J end lost 10 bases, and 7 bases lay between the germline ends. Germline CDR1 is LNHNV and CDR2 is YYDKDF (reference sequence). The CDR3 extends over 12 amino acids. Written as DNA, the CDR3 is TGTGCCACCAGCAGAGAAGCAGGCGAGCAGTTCTTC. As protein: CATSREAGEQFF.

A note on this clone: The same CDR3 arises from other DNA sequences in this sample as well. The chain employs TRBV5-6 and TRBJ1-1; D unresolved. Trimming took 0 bases from V and 1 from J, leaving 4 bases between them. This CDR3 comprises 13 residues. CDR1 is SGHDT and CDR2 is YYEEEE in the germline V gene. For the CDR3, the DNA is TGTGCCAGCAGCTTGGGCCGGAACACTGAAGCTTTCTTT. Translation: CASSLGRNTEAFF.

The chain links TRBV5-1 to TRBJ1-2, with no clear D. Per the germline V gene, CDR1 is SGHRS and CDR2 is YFSETQ. The CDR3 has 14 residues. V was trimmed by 0 bases and J by 4 bases, leaving 10 bases between them. CDR3 loop: CASSLEAGIYGYTF. CDR3 nucleotides: TGCGCCAGCAGCTTGGAGGCGGGGATCTATGGCTACACCTTC.

The rearrangement links TRBV2 to TRBJ2-1, with TRBD2 as a possible D gene (6 bases). V was trimmed by 8 bases and J by 9 bases, leaving 14 bases between them. From germline, CDR1 is SNHLY and CDR2 FYNNEI. The CDR3 sequence is 12 residues long. This CDR3 is CASGTPLGEQFF. In nucleotides, the CDR3 is TGTGCCAGCGGGACTCCCCTGGGTGAGCAGTTCTTC.

This chain uses TRBV12-3 or TRBV12-4 with TRBJ2-5; 7 bases are shared with TRBD1. The junction had 6 bases not matched to a gene; V was cut back by 6 bases and J by 5 bases. The CDR3 consists of 13 residues. CDR3 coding DNA: TGTGCCAGCAGCTGGACAGGCCGGGAGACCCAGTACTTC. Protein product: CASSWTGRETQYF.

V usage is TRBV19 and J usage is TRBJ1-5; D is unclear. The V end lost 4 bases, the J end lost 9 bases, and 13 bases lay between the germline ends. This CDR3 is built from 13 residues. Germline loops: CDR1 LNHDA, CDR2 SQIVND (reference sequence). The CDR3 coding sequence is TGTGCCAGTAGTAACGAGCCGACGGGGCCCCAGCATTTT. It specifies CASSNEPTGPQHF.

The chain uses TRBV27 and TRBJ2-1; D is uncertain. The CDR3 contains 12 residues. Trimming cost V 0 bases and J 3 bases, with 0 bases left between them. Germline V gives CDR1 MNHEY, CDR2 SMNVEV (reference sequence). CDR3 loop: CASSLSYNEQFF. CDR3 in DNA: TGTGCCAGCAGTTTATCCTACAATGAGCAGTTCTTC.

The chain carries TRBV7-9 and TRBJ1-6, with 10 bases identical to TRBD1. The V gene's germline CDR1 is SEHNR and CDR2 FQNEAQ (reference sequence). Losses at the gene ends were 11 bases for V and 7 bases for J; bases not matched to a gene: 5. CDR3 length: 13 amino acids. The CDR3 bases are TGTGCCGTCCCGGGACAGGGGAATTCACCCCTCCACTTT. Its protein is CAVPGQGNSPLHF.

Here the CDR3 reads CASSEGQGFYSGNTIYF. The CDR3, as DNA: TGTGCCAGCAGTGAAGGACAGGGGTTCTACTCTGGAAACACCATATATTTT. V gene TRBV6-1 combines with J gene TRBJ1-3; 8 nucleotides match TRBD1. Germline CDR1 reads MNHNS; CDR2 reads SASEGT. Trimming at V came to 1 base and at J to 0 bases, leaving 5 bases not matched to a gene. The CDR3 spans 17 residues.

This rearrangement joins TRBV29-1 to TRBJ2-7; D might be TRBD1 or TRBD2, each matching 5 bases. The germline gives CDR1 SQVTM, CDR2 ANQGSEA. CDR3 length: 13 amino acids. V lost 7 bases, J lost 3 bases, and 16 bases lay in between. The CDR3 DNA reads as TGCAGCGCCCGGGACCTTGGGAGCTACGAGCAGTACTTC. Translated, it gives CSARDLGSYEQYF.

The rearrangement links TRBV9 to TRBJ1-1, with D possibly matching TRBD1 (5 bases). Germline V CDR1 and CDR2: SGDLS, YYNGEE. Trimming removed 1 base at V and 0 bases at J, with 13 bases between. This CDR3 is 16 amino acids long. CDR3 region: CASSVQAGHLNTEAFF. The CDR3 coding sequence is TGTGCCAGCAGCGTACAAGCCGGACACTTGAACACTGAAGCTTTCTTT.

This chain links TRBV7-2 with TRBJ1-4; D may be TRBD1 (5 bases). CDR1 SGHTA and CDR2 FQGNSA come from the germline V gene. The CDR3 is 14 residues long. V was shortened by 2 bases and J by 7 bases, with 11 bases between the two germline ends. The CDR3 DNA sequence: TGTGCCAGCAGCTTAAGGGGTCTAGGTGAAAAACTGTTTTTT. This codes for CASSLRGLGEKLFF.

The V call is TRBV7-9, the J call TRBJ2-7; TRBD1 matches at 9 bases. The CDR3 contains 16 residues. Germline CDR1 SEHNR, CDR2 FQNEAQ (reference sequence). Unmatched junction bases numbered 9, after V lost 4 bases and J lost 2 bases. The DNA of the CDR3 is TGTGCCAGCAGCTCCAGGCGCGACAGGGGGGCCTACGAGCAGTACTTC. Translation gives CASSSRRDRGAYEQYF.